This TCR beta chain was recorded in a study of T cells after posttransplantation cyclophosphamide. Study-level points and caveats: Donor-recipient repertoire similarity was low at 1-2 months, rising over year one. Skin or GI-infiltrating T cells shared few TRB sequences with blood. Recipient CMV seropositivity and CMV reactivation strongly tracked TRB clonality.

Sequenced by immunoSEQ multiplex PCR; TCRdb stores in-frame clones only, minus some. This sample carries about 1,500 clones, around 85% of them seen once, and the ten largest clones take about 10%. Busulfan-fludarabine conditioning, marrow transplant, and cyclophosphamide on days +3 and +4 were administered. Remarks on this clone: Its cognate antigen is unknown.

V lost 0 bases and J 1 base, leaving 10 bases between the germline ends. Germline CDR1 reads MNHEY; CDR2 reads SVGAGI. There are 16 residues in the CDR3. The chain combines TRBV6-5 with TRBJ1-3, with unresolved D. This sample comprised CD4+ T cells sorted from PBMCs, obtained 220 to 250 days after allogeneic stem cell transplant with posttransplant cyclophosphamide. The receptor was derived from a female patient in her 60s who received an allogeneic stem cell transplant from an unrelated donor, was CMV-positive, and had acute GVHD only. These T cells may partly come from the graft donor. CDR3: CASSYSQQSSGNTIYF. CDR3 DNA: TGTGCCAGCAGTTACTCTCAACAGTCATCTGGAAACACCATATATTTT.